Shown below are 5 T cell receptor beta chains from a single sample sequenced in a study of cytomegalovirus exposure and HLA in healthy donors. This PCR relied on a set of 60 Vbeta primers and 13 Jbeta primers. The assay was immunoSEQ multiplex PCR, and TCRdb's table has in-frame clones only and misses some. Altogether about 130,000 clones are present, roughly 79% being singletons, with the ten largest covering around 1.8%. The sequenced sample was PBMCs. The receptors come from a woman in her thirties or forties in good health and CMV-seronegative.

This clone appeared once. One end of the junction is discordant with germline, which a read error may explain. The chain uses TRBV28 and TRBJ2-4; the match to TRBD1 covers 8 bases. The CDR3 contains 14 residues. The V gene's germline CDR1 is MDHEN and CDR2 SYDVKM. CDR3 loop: CASKQGAGENSQYF. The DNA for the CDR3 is TGTGCCAGCAAGCAGGGGGCTGGAGAAAACAGTCAGTACTTC.

CDR3 bases: TGTGCCAGCAGCCAAATCTCGACTAGCGTAAACGAGCAGTACTTC. This gives the protein CASSQISTSVNEQYF. This rearrangement joins TRBV7-8 to TRBJ2-7; 8 positions match TRBD2. Germline loops: CDR1 SGHVS, CDR2 FQNEAQ. Losses at the gene ends were 5 bases for V and 5 bases for J; bases not matched to a gene: 11. This CDR3 spans 15 amino acids.

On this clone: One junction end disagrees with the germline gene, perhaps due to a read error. CDR3 in amino acids: CASSQDDQALAKNSQYF. The CDR3 nucleotides are TGCGCCAGCAGCCAAGATGACCAGGCCCTAGCCAAAAACAGTCAGTACTTC. V and J are TRBV4-1 and TRBJ2-4, with D possibly being TRBD2 (5 bases). The CDR3 contains 17 residues. Germline assignment: CDR1 MGHRA and CDR2 YSYEKL.

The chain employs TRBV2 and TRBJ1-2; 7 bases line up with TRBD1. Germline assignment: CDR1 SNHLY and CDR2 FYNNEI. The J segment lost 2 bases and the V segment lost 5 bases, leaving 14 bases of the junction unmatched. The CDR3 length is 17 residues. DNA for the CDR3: TGTGCCAGCAGTAGACGACCGTTAGGGGGCCTCAACTATGGCTACACCTTC. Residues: CASSRRPLGGLNYGYTF.

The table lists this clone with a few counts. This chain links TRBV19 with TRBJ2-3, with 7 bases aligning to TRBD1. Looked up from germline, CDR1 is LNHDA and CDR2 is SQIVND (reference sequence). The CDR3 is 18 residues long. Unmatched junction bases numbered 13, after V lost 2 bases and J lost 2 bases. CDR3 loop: CASSILGQTTRATDTQYF. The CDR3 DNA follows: TGTGCCAGTAGTATATTGGGACAGACCACCCGTGCCACAGATACGCAGTATTTT. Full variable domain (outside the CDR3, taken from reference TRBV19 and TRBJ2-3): DGGITQSPKYLFRKEGQNVTLSCEQNLNHDAMYWYRQDPGQGLRLIYYSQIVNDFQKGDIAEGYSVSREKKESFPLTVTSAQKNPTAFYLCASSILGQTTRATDTQYFGPGTRLTVL.